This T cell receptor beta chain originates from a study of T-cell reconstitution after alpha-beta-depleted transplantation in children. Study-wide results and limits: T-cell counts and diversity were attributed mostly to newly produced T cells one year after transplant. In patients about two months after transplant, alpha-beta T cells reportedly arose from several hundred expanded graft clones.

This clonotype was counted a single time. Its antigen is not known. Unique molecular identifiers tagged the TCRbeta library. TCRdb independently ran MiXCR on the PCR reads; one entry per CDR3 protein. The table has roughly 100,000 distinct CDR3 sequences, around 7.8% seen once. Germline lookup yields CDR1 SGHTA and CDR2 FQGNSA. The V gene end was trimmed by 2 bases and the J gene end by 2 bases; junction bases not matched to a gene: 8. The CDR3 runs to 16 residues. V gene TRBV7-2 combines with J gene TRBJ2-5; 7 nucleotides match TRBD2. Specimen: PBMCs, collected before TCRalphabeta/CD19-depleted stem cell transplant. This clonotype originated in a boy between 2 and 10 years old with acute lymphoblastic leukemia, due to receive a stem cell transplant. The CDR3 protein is CASSLRAGGTQETQYF. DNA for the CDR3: TGTGCCAGCAGCTTACGTGCCGGGGGGACGCAAGAGACCCAGTACTTC.